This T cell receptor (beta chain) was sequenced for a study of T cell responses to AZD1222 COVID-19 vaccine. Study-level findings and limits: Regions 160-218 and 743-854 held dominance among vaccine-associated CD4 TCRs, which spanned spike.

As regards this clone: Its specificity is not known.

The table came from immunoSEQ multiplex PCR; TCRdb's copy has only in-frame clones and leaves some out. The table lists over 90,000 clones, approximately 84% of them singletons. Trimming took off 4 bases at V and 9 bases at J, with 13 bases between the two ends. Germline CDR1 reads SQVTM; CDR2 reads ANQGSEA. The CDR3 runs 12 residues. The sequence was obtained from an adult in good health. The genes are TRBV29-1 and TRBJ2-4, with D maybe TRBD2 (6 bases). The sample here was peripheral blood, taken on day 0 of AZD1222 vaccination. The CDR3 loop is CSVVPSEGIQYF. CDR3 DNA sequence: TGCAGCGTTGTCCCCTCGGAGGGCATTCAGTACTTC.